A selection of T cell receptor beta chains follows, all from one sample in a study of Graves' ophthalmopathy and Graves' hyperthyroidism. Each CDR3 protein gets one entry after TCRdb re-called the multiplex PCR reads with MiXCR. The data contain about 220,000 distinct CDR3 sequences, roughly 21% of them singletons. Specimen: peripheral blood. The receptors derive from a woman aged 50 to 60 with Graves' ophthalmopathy. CDR3s include the opening cysteine and the closing phenylalanine or tryptophan. The order of the fields is clone size, J gene, V gene, D gene, CDR3 DNA, CDR3 protein. A D gene is named only where the DNA matches it firmly. Size is omitted from some rows. Given values are once, few, many or a class for expanded clones.

clone size: few; J gene: TRBJ2-7; V gene: TRBV7-2; D gene: TRBD2; CDR3 DNA: TGTGCCAGCAGCTTAGCCTCGAAAGCGGGAGTTGAGCAGTACTTC; CDR3 protein: CASSLASKAGVEQYF
clone size: many; J gene: TRBJ1-1; V gene: TRBV6-1; D gene: TRBD1; CDR3 DNA: TGTGCCAGCAGCGGGACAGGGATCACTGAAGCTTTCTTT; CDR3 protein: CASSGTGITEAFF
clone size: NA; J gene: TRBJ2-5; V gene: TRBV30; D gene: NA; CDR3 DNA: TGTGCCTGGAGTGCGAATCAGCGTGTGGGGACCCAGTACTTC; CDR3 protein: CAWSANQRVGTQYF
clone size: many; J gene: TRBJ2-2; V gene: TRBV24-1; D gene: NA; CDR3 DNA: TGTGCCACCAGTGATTCATATTCCGGGGAGCTGTTTTTT; CDR3 protein: CATSDSYSGELFF
clone size: many; J gene: TRBJ2-7; V gene: TRBV5-1; D gene: NA; CDR3 DNA: TGCGCCAGCAGCTTGGCGGGAGAGGGGGCCTACGAGCAGTACTTC; CDR3 protein: CASSLAGEGAYEQYF
clone size: many; J gene: TRBJ1-5; V gene: TRBV6-5; D gene: NA; CDR3 DNA: TGTGCCAGCAGTTACTCAGAGCAGCCCCAGCATTTT; CDR3 protein: CASSYSEQPQHF
clone size: few; J gene: TRBJ2-7; V gene: TRBV30; D gene: TRBD2; CDR3 DNA: TGTGCCTGGGGGACTAATGGCATCGTCTACGAGCAGTACTTC; CDR3 protein: CAWGTNGIVYEQYF
clone size: NA; J gene: TRBJ1-2; V gene: TRBV12-3/TRBV12-4; D gene: NA; CDR3 DNA: TGTGCCAGCAGTTTTCTCAGCAGGGATGGCTACACCTTC; CDR3 protein: CASSFLSRDGYTF
clone size: many; J gene: TRBJ2-5; V gene: TRBV6-2/TRBV6-3; D gene: NA; CDR3 DNA: TGTGCCAGCAGTTACCCCGACAGCCTCCAAGAGACCCAGTACTTC; CDR3 protein: CASSYPDSLQETQYF
clone size: many; J gene: TRBJ2-4; V gene: TRBV24-1; D gene: TRBD1; CDR3 DNA: TGTGCCACCAGTGACACGGGACAGGGCAACATTCAGTACTTC; CDR3 protein: CATSDTGQGNIQYF
clone size: many; J gene: TRBJ1-1; V gene: TRBV20-1; D gene: NA; CDR3 DNA: TGCAGGGGCGGGGAATACACTGAAGCTTTCTTT; CDR3 protein: CRGGEYTEAFF
clone size: NA; J gene: TRBJ1-3; V gene: TRBV24-1; D gene: NA; CDR3 DNA: TGTGCCACCAAGACACCGACCTCTGGAAACACCATATATTTT; CDR3 protein: CATKTPTSGNTIYF
clone size: many; J gene: TRBJ2-7; V gene: TRBV20-1; D gene: NA; CDR3 DNA: TGCAGTGCTAGGGGAGCGGACTCCTACGAGCAGTACTTC; CDR3 protein: CSARGADSYEQYF
clone size: few; J gene: TRBJ2-5; V gene: TRBV20-1; D gene: TRBD1; CDR3 DNA: TGCAGTGCAAGAGGACAGGGGGTAGTAGAGACCCAGTACTTC; CDR3 protein: CSARGQGVVETQYF
clone size: many; J gene: TRBJ2-7; V gene: TRBV6-1; D gene: TRBD2; CDR3 DNA: TGTGCCAGCAGTGAAGCCATCGGACTAGCGGGAGTAAACTTC; CDR3 protein: CASSEAIGLAGVNF
clone size: many; J gene: TRBJ2-7; V gene: TRBV6-2/TRBV6-3; D gene: TRBD2; CDR3 DNA: TGTGCCAGCACCGGACTAGCGGGAGGGCCCTACGAGCAGTACTTC; CDR3 protein: CASTGLAGGPYEQYF
clone size: many; J gene: TRBJ1-1; V gene: TRBV5-1; D gene: TRBD1; CDR3 DNA: TGCGCCAGCAGCTCCGGGACAGTTCTTACTGGAGCTTTCTTT; CDR3 protein: CASSSGTVLTGAFF
clone size: many; J gene: TRBJ2-5; V gene: TRBV6-1; D gene: NA; CDR3 DNA: TGTGCCAGCACCCCTCCGGGACTCCAAGAGACCCAGTACTTC; CDR3 protein: CASTPPGLQETQYF
clone size: many; J gene: TRBJ1-2; V gene: TRBV5-1; D gene: NA; CDR3 DNA: TGCGCCAGCGCCTCACCCGGATCTCTTTATGGCTACACCTTC; CDR3 protein: CASASPGSLYGYTF
clone size: many; J gene: TRBJ1-1; V gene: TRBV6-2/TRBV6-3; D gene: NA; CDR3 DNA: TGTGCCAGCAGTTACTCTGGCGGACGGGGCACTGAAGCTTTCTTT; CDR3 protein: CASSYSGGRGTEAFF
clone size: NA; J gene: TRBJ2-5; V gene: TRBV4-1; D gene: TRBD2; CDR3 DNA: TGCACCAGCAGCCGAGGACTAGCGGGGGCACACCAAGAGACCCAGTACTTC; CDR3 protein: CTSSRGLAGAHQETQYF
clone size: many; J gene: TRBJ1-5; V gene: TRBV20-1; D gene: TRBD1; CDR3 DNA: TGCAGTGCTAGAGCCGGGACAGGGGGAAGTTACAGCAATCAGCCCCAGCATTTT; CDR3 protein: CSARAGTGGSYSNQPQHF
clone size: many; J gene: TRBJ1-5; V gene: TRBV30; D gene: NA; CDR3 DNA: TGTGCCTGGAGTTTGGGGGCCAATCAGCCCCAGCATTTT; CDR3 protein: CAWSLGANQPQHF
clone size: NA; J gene: TRBJ2-7; V gene: TRBV6-5; D gene: TRBD2; CDR3 DNA: TGTGCCAGCAGCTTACAGCCTAGCGGGTTCTACGAGCAGTACTTC; CDR3 protein: CASSLQPSGFYEQYF
clone size: many; J gene: TRBJ1-2; V gene: TRBV7-2; D gene: NA; CDR3 DNA: TGTGCCAGCAGCGCGCGGAGGGACGACTATGGCTACACCTTC; CDR3 protein: CASSARRDDYGYTF
clone size: many; J gene: TRBJ1-1; V gene: TRBV9; D gene: TRBD1; CDR3 DNA: TGTGCCAGCAGCGCTACAGGGGTAATGGACACTGAAGCTTTCTTT; CDR3 protein: CASSATGVMDTEAFF
clone size: many; J gene: TRBJ2-7; V gene: TRBV29-1; D gene: TRBD2; CDR3 DNA: TGCAGCGTCTCCGGGGGGGGGTCCTACGAGCAGTACTTC; CDR3 protein: CSVSGGGSYEQYF
clone size: many; J gene: TRBJ1-2; V gene: TRBV2; D gene: NA; CDR3 DNA: TGTGCCAGCACCACACTCTATGGCTACACCTTC; CDR3 protein: CASTTLYGYTF
clone size: many; J gene: TRBJ1-1; V gene: TRBV5-1; D gene: TRBD1; CDR3 DNA: TGCGCCAGCAGCGGACAGGGGGGCACTGAAGCTTTCTTT; CDR3 protein: CASSGQGGTEAFF
clone size: many; J gene: TRBJ1-2; V gene: TRBV6-1; D gene: NA; CDR3 DNA: TGTGCCAGCAGTAAGAGGGGGGATGGCTACACCTTC; CDR3 protein: CASSKRGDGYTF
clone size: NA; J gene: TRBJ2-1; V gene: TRBV28; D gene: TRBD1; CDR3 DNA: TGTGCCAGCAGTTTGGAACAGGGGGCCGCTGAGCAGTTCTTC; CDR3 protein: CASSLEQGAAEQFF
clone size: NA; J gene: TRBJ2-7; V gene: TRBV7-2; D gene: TRBD2; CDR3 DNA: TGTGCCAGCAGCCTAGCGGGAGTAAGTAACGAGCAGTACTTC; CDR3 protein: CASSLAGVSNEQYF
clone size: many; J gene: TRBJ1-5; V gene: TRBV7-8; D gene: TRBD1; CDR3 DNA: TGTGCCAGCAGCGCCTCAGGGACAGGCTATAGCAATCAGCCCCAGCATTTT; CDR3 protein: CASSASGTGYSNQPQHF
clone size: many; J gene: TRBJ2-5; V gene: TRBV6-5; D gene: TRBD1; CDR3 DNA: TGTGCCAGCACCGGACAGGCCCAAGAGACCCAGTACTTC; CDR3 protein: CASTGQAQETQYF
clone size: many; J gene: TRBJ2-2; V gene: TRBV3-1; D gene: TRBD2; CDR3 DNA: TGTGCCAGCATGCCAAGCGGGAGGGCCGGGGAGCTGTTTTTT; CDR3 protein: CASMPSGRAGELFF
clone size: once; J gene: TRBJ1-2; V gene: TRBV6-2/TRBV6-3; D gene: NA; CDR3 DNA: TGTGCCAGCAGTGTTCGCAGGGGCGATGGCTACACCTTC; CDR3 protein: CASSVRRGDGYTF
clone size: few; J gene: TRBJ1-2; V gene: TRBV5-1; D gene: TRBD1; CDR3 DNA: TGCGCCAGCAGCTTGGTTCAGGGGGCTAGCGGCTACACCTTC; CDR3 protein: CASSLVQGASGYTF
clone size: NA; J gene: TRBJ2-5; V gene: TRBV20-1; D gene: TRBD1; CDR3 DNA: TGCAGTGCTAGTAGGGGACAGAGACACGAAGAGACCCAGTACTTC; CDR3 protein: CSASRGQRHEETQYF
clone size: many; J gene: TRBJ1-6; V gene: TRBV29-1; D gene: NA; CDR3 DNA: TGCAGCGTTTCAACTGACAGAGACAATTCACCCCTCCACTTT; CDR3 protein: CSVSTDRDNSPLHF
clone size: NA; J gene: TRBJ2-7; V gene: TRBV5-6; D gene: TRBD2; CDR3 DNA: TGTGCCAGCAGCCCAGGACTAGCGGAGGCCTACGAGCAGTACTTC; CDR3 protein: CASSPGLAEAYEQYF
clone size: many; J gene: TRBJ1-1; V gene: TRBV28; D gene: NA; CDR3 DNA: TGTGCCAGCAGCCTCGGACAGAGTGAAGCTTTCTTT; CDR3 protein: CASSLGQSEAFF
clone size: few; J gene: TRBJ2-5; V gene: TRBV7-2; D gene: NA; CDR3 DNA: TGTGCCAGCAGCTCAAGGTGGGGACAAGAGACCCAGTACTTC; CDR3 protein: CASSSRWGQETQYF
clone size: many; J gene: TRBJ1-1; V gene: TRBV5-1; D gene: NA; CDR3 DNA: TGCGCCAGCAGCCGGAGGACAGATATGAACACTGAAGCTTTCTTT; CDR3 protein: CASSRRTDMNTEAFF
clone size: NA; J gene: TRBJ2-5; V gene: TRBV6-1; D gene: TRBD1; CDR3 DNA: TGTGCCAGCAGTGAATGGGGACAGTTGTACCAAGAGACCCAGTACTTC; CDR3 protein: CASSEWGQLYQETQYF
clone size: many; J gene: TRBJ2-2; V gene: TRBV15; D gene: NA; CDR3 DNA: TGTGCCACCAGCAGAGAGAGTAGGGCCAACACCGGGGAGCTGTTTTTT; CDR3 protein: CATSRESRANTGELFF
clone size: NA; J gene: TRBJ2-5; V gene: TRBV7-9; D gene: TRBD2; CDR3 DNA: TGTGCCAGCACCACCCAAACAACTACCGGGGGGCAGTACTTC; CDR3 protein: CASTTQTTTGGQYF
clone size: NA; J gene: TRBJ1-2; V gene: TRBV6-5; D gene: TRBD1; CDR3 DNA: TGTGCCAGCAGTTACCGACAGGGAGGCAACTATGGCTACACCTTC; CDR3 protein: CASSYRQGGNYGYTF
clone size: NA; J gene: TRBJ1-1; V gene: TRBV20-1; D gene: NA; CDR3 DNA: TGCAGTGCTGATGCCGGGGATCGGGCTATGAACACTGAAGCTTTCTTT; CDR3 protein: CSADAGDRAMNTEAFF
clone size: NA; J gene: TRBJ1-2; V gene: TRBV18; D gene: NA; CDR3 DNA: TGTGCCAGCTCACCGAGGACAGACTCCAACTATGGCTACACCTTC; CDR3 protein: CASSPRTDSNYGYTF
clone size: many; J gene: TRBJ1-1; V gene: TRBV12-3/TRBV12-4; D gene: NA; CDR3 DNA: TGTGCCAGCAGTTCCGGGCGCGGGAGGGGCGCTGAAGCTTTCTTT; CDR3 protein: CASSSGRGRGAEAFF
clone size: many; J gene: TRBJ2-7; V gene: TRBV12-3/TRBV12-4; D gene: NA; CDR3 DNA: TGTGCCAGCAGTTTATATGCGGCTACCCTCTCTTCCTACGAGCAGTACTTC; CDR3 protein: CASSLYAATLSSYEQYF
clone size: many; J gene: TRBJ1-1; V gene: TRBV19; D gene: NA; CDR3 DNA: TGTGCCAGTAGTATCAGTCGGGTGGGAGCTTTCTTT; CDR3 protein: CASSISRVGAFF
clone size: many; J gene: TRBJ1-2; V gene: TRBV20-1; D gene: NA; CDR3 DNA: TGCAGTGCTAACCGGGACGGGAGCGATGGCTACACCTTC; CDR3 protein: CSANRDGSDGYTF
clone size: few; J gene: TRBJ2-6; V gene: TRBV29-1; D gene: TRBD2; CDR3 DNA: TGCAGCGTCCGGACGGGGGGCTCTGGGGCCAACGTCCTGACTTTC; CDR3 protein: CSVRTGGSGANVLTF
clone size: few; J gene: TRBJ1-2; V gene: TRBV11-2; D gene: NA; CDR3 DNA: TGTGCCAGCAGCTATTGGTCGGCGGACGGCTACACCTTC; CDR3 protein: CASSYWSADGYTF